This T cell receptor (beta chain) was captured by sequencing in a study of blood T cells in healthy people across ages. The study, taken as a whole, reports: Changes seen in expanded clonotypes were possibly confounded by donor CMV status left unknown. Correlation between TCR beta diversity and naive T cell percentage was strong. Naive CD4+ cell counts and diversity both ran higher in long-lived than in aged donors.

V shed 5 bases and J 6 bases; nucleotides not matched to a gene: 10. Germline CDR1 and CDR2: SGHTA and FQGNSA. There are 15 residues in the CDR3. Next came a second PCR, run for about 6 to 12 cycles, which used a sample-barcoded 5' primer along with a J-beta primer mix. Any given sample supplied a minimum of 2.5 million CDR3-containing paired-end reads. TCRdb analysed the 5' RACE reads with MiXCR anew, one entry per CDR3 protein. The repertoire consists of over 1,500,000 distinct CDR3 sequences, with about two fifths occurring once and the leading ten covering 20% to 25%. The table lists this clonotype with a few counts. Its antigen remains unidentified.

The sample was blood. The chain is built from TRBV7-2 and TRBJ2-3, with 8 bases that match TRBD1. The receptor comes from a human donor in good health. CDR3 sequence (DNA): TGTGCCAGCAGCCCAGGGGGCGGCCTTTTGGATACGCAGTATTTT. It codes for CASSPGGGLLDTQYF.